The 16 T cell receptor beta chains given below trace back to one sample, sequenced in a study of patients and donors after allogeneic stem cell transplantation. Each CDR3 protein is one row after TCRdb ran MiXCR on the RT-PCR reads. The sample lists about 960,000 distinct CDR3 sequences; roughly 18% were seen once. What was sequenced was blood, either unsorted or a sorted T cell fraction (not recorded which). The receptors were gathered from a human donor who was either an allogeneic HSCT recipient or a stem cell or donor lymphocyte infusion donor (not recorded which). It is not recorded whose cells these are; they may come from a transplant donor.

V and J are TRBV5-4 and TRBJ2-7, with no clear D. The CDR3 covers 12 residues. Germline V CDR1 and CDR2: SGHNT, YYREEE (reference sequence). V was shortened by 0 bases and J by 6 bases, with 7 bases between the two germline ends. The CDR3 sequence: CASSLDHLEQYF. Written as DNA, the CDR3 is TGTGCCAGCAGCTTGGATCACCTCGAGCAGTACTTC.

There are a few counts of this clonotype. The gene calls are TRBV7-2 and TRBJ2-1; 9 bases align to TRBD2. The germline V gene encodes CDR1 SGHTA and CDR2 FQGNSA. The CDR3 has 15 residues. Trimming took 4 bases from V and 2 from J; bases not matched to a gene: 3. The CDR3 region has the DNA TGTGCCAGCAGCTCACGGACTAGCGCCTACAATGAGCAGTTCTTC. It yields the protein CASSSRTSAYNEQFF.

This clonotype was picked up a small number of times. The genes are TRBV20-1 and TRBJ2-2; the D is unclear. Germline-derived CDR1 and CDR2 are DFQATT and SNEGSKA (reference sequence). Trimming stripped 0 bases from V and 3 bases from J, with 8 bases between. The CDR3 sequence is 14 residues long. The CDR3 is CSARDRADTGELFF. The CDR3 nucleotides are TGCAGTGCTAGAGATAGGGCAGACACCGGGGAGCTGTTTTTT.

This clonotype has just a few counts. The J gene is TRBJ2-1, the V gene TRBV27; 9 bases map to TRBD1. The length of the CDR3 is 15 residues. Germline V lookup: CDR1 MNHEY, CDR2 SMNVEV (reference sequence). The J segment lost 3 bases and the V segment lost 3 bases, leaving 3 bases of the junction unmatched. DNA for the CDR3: TGTGCCAGCAGTTTCCGGGACAGGGTCTACAATGAGCAGTTCTTC. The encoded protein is CASSFRDRVYNEQFF.

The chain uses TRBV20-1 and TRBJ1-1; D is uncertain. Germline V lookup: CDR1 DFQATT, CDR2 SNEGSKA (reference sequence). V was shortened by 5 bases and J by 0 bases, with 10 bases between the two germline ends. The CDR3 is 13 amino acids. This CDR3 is CSAPGRVNTEAFF. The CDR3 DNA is TGCAGTGCTCCTGGCAGAGTGAACACTGAAGCTTTCTTT.

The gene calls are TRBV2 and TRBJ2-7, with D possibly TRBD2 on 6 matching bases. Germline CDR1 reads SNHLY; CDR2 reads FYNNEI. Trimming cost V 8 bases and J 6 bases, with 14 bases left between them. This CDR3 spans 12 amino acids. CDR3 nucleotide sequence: TGTGCCAGCGGGCACGGGGGAGGCGAGCAGTACTTC. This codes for CASGHGGGEQYF.

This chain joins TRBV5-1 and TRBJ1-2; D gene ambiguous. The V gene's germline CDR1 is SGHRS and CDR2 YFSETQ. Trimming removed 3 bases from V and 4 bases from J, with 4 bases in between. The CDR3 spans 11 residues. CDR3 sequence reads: CASSWAYGYTF. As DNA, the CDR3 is TGCGCCAGCAGCTGGGCCTATGGCTACACCTTC.

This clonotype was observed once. Here the CDR3 reads CASSAASGDDEQFF. The CDR3 DNA sequence: TGCGCCAGCAGCGCCGCTAGCGGGGACGATGAGCAGTTCTTC. The rearrangement links TRBV4-1 to TRBJ2-1, with 9 bases aligning to TRBD2. J gave up 8 bases and V 5 bases, and 7 bases lay outside the gene matches. The CDR3 spans 14 residues. CDR1 and CDR2 (germline): MGHRA, YSYEKL.

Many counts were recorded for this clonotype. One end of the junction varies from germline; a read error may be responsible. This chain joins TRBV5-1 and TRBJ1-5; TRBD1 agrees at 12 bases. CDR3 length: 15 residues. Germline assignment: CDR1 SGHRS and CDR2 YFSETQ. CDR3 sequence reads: CASSLGTGGGQPQHF. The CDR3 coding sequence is TGTGCCAGCAGCCTCGGGACAGGGGGCGGTCAGCCCCAGCATTTT.

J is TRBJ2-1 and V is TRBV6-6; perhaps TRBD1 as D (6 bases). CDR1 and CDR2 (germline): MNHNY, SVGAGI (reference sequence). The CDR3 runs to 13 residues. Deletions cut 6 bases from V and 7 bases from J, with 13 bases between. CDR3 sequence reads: CASRDSLLNEQFF. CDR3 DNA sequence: TGTGCCAGCAGGGACAGTCTACTTAATGAGCAGTTCTTC.

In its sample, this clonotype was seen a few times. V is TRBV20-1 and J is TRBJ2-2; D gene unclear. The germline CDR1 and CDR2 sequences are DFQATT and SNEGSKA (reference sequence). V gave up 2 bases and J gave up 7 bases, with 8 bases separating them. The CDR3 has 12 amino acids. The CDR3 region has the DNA TGCAGTGCTAGAAGTAGGTTCGGGGAGCTGTTTTTT. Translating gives CSARSRFGELFF.

The CDR3 region has the DNA TGTGCCAGCAGTAAAGGCATCCTTAGCTCCTACGAGCAGTACTTC. It translates to CASSKGILSSYEQYF. The gene calls are TRBV2 and TRBJ2-7; D gene unclear. V was clipped by 5 bases and J by 0 bases, with 14 bases between them. CDR1 is SNHLY and CDR2 is FYNNEI in the germline V gene. This CDR3 has 15 residues.

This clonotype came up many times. The CDR3 region is CASSFVTGLYQPQHF. CDR3 sequence (DNA): TGTGCCAGCAGCTTCGTAACAGGGCTCTATCAGCCCCAGCATTTT. The V call is TRBV7-6, the J call TRBJ1-5; possible D gene TRBD1, 6 bases. V was trimmed by 3 bases and J by 5 bases, leaving 14 bases between them. This CDR3 has 15 residues. The germline CDR1 and CDR2 sequences are SGHVS and FNYEAQ.

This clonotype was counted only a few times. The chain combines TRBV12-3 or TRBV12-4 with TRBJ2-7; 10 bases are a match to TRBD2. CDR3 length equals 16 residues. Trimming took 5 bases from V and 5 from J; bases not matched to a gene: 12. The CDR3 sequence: CASSQIAGGGSNEQYF. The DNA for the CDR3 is TGTGCCAGCAGTCAAATAGCGGGAGGAGGGTCGAACGAGCAGTACTTC.

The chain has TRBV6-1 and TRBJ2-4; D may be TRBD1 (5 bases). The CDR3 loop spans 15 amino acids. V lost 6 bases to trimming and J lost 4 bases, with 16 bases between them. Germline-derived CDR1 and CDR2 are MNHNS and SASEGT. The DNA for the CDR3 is TGTGCCAGCAGCCGTCCTATCCAGGGAAAAAACATTCAGTACTTC. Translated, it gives CASSRPIQGKNIQYF.

The CDR3 nucleotides are TGCAGTGCTAGGGCCACACCCCGAGGGCAGTACTTC. The encoded protein is CSARATPRGQYF. The chain couples TRBV20-1 to TRBJ2-7; D call uncertain. Trimming removed 3 bases from V and 9 bases from J, with 15 bases in between. Germline V gene data show CDR1 as DFQATT and CDR2 as SNEGSKA (reference sequence). The CDR3 is 12 residues long.